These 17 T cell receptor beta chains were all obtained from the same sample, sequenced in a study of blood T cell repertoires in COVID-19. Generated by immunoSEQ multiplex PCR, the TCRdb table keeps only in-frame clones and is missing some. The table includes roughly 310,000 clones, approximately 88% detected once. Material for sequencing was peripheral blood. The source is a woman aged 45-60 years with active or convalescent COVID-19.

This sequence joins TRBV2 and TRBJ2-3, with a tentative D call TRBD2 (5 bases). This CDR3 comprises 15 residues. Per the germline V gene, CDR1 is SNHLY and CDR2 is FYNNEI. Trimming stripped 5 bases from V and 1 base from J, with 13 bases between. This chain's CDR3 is CASSPSGFRTDTQYF. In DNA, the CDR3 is TGTGCCAGCAGTCCCAGCGGCTTTCGCACAGATACGCAGTATTTT.

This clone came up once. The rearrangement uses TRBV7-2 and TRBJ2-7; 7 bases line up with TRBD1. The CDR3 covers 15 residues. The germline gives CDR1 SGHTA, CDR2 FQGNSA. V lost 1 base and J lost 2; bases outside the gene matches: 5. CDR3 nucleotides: TGTGCCAGCAGCTTAGGACAGGGTGGCACCTACGAGCAGTACTTC. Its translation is CASSLGQGGTYEQYF.

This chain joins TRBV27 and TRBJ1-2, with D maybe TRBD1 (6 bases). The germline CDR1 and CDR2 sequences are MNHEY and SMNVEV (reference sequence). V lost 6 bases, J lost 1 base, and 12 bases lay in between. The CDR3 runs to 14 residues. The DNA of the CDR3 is TGTGCCAGCAGCCAGGGGAGGGGTAACTATGGCTACACCTTC. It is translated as CASSQGRGNYGYTF.

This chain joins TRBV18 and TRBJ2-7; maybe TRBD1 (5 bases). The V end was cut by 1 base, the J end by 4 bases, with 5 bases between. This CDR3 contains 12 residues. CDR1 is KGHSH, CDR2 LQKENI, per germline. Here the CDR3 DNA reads TGTGCCAGCTCACCACGACAGTACGAGCAGTACTTC. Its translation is CASSPRQYEQYF.

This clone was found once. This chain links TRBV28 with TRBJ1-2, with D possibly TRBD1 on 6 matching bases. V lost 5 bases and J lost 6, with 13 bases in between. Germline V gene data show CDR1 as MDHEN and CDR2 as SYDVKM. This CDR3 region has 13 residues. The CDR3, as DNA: TGTGCCAGCAGTCGCCCAAACAGGGATGGCTACACCTTC. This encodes CASSRPNRDGYTF.

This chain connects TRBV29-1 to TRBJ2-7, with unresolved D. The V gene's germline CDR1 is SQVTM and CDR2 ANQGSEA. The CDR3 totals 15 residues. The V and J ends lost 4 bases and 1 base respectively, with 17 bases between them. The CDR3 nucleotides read TGCAGCGTTGGCCCCAGGCCCTCTCAATCCTACGAGCAGTACTTC. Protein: CSVGPRPSQSYEQYF.

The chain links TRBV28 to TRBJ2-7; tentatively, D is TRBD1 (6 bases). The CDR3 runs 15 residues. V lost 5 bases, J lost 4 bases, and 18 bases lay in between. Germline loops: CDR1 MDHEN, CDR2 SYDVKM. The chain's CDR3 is CASSLSGTFPYEQYF. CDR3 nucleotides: TGTGCCAGCAGTCTCTCCGGGACATTCCCTTACGAGCAGTACTTC.

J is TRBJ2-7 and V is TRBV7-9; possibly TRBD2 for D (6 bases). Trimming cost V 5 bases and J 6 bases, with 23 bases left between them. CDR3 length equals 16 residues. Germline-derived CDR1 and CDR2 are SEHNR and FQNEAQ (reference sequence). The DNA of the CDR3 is TGTGCCAGCAGCGATCCAGTTAGCGGAGGATCGGGCGAGCAGTACTTC. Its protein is CASSDPVSGGSGEQYF. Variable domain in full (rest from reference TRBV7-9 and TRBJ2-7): DTGVSQNPRHKITKRGQNVTFRCDPISEHNRLYWYRQTLGQGPEFLTYFQNEAQLEKSRLLSDRFSAERPKGSFSTLEIQRTEQGDSAMYLCASSDPVSGGSGEQYFGPGTRLTVT.

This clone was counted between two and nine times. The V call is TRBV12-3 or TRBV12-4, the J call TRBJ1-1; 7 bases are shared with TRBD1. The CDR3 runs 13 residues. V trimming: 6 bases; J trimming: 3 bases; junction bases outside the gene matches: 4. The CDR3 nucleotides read TGTGCCAGCAGATACACAGGGGACACTGAAGCTTTCTTT. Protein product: CASRYTGDTEAFF.

CDR3 in DNA: TGTGCCAGCAAACGGTTCGCTGAAGCTTTCTTT. Residues: CASKRFAEAFF. The chain carries TRBV2 and TRBJ1-1, with D uncertain. There are 11 residues in the CDR3. Trimming left V 7 bases short and J 6 bases short, with 9 bases between. Germline V gene sequence: CDR1 SNHLY, CDR2 FYNNEI.

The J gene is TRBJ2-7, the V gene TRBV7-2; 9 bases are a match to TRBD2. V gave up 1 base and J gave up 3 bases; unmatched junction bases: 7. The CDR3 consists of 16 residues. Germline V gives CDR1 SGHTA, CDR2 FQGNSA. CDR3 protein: CASSLDSGGGGYEQYF. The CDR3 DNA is TGTGCCAGCAGCTTAGATTCAGGCGGGGGGGGCTACGAGCAGTACTTC.

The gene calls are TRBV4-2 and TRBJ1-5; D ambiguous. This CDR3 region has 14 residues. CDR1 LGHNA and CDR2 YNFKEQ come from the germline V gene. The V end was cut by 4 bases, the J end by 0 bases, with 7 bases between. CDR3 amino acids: CASSRTDSNQPQHF. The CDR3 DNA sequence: TGTGCCAGCAGCCGAACAGATAGCAATCAGCCCCAGCATTTT.

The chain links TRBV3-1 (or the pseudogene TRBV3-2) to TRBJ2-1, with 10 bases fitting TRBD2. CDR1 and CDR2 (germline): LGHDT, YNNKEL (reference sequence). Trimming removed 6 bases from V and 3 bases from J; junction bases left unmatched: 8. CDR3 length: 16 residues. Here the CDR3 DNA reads TGTGCCAGCAGACCTACAAGCGGGAGGGGCTACAATGAGCAGTTCTTC. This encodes CASRPTSGRGYNEQFF.

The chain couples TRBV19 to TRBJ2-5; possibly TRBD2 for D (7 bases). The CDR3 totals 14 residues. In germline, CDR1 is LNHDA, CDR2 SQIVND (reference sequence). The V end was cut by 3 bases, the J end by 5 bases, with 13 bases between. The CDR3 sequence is CASSIGGAKETQYF. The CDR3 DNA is TGTGCCAGTAGTATTGGGGGGGCAAAGGAGACCCAGTACTTC.

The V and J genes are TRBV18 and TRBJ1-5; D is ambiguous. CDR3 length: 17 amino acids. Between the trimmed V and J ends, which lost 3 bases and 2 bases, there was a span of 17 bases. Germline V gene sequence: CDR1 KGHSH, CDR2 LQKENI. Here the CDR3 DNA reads TGTGCCAGCTCACCTCTATCACCGGGATTCGGCAATCAGCCCCAGCATTTT. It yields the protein CASSPLSPGFGNQPQHF.

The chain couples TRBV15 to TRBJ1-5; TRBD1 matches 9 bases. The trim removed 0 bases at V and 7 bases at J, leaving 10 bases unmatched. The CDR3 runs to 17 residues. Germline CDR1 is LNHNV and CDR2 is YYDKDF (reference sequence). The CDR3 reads CATSRDSDRGIRQPQHF. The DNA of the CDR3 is TGTGCCACCAGCAGAGATTCGGACAGGGGAATCAGGCAGCCCCAGCATTTT.

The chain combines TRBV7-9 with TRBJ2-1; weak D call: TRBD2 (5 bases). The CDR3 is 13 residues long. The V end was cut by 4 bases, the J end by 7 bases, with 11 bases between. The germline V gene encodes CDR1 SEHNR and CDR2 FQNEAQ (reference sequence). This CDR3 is CASSSGGKNEQFF. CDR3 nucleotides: TGTGCCAGCAGCTCCGGAGGAAAGAATGAGCAGTTCTTC.